The present T cell receptor beta chain was sequenced within a study of tumor-infiltrating lymphocytes in primary liver carcinoma (dated by TCRdb to between 2016 and 2019). As for the study more broadly: About 5 patients with histopathologically diagnosed primary liver carcinoma underwent surgical resection in China between 2015 and early 2016. Of the five patients, three men and two women aged 30 to 69 years, four had hepatocellular carcinoma and one had combined HCC and intrahepatic cholangiocarcinoma. Tumors of the five patients were stage T1-T3 N0M0 with maximum diameters of roughly 4.2 to 11 cm. Each sample produced roughly 3.65 to 8 million productive TCRbeta reads, and read depth showed no significant difference between tissue types. The study combined TCRbeta repertoire sequencing, expression microarrays and whole-exome sequencing across five regions of each liver tumor, with adjacent normal tissue and blood. A total of about 35 specimens from 5 patients, comprising approximately 25 tumor regions, 5 adjacent noncancerous liver tissues and 5 peripheral blood samples, were covered by TCRbeta repertoire sequencing. High reproducibility was observed for the technical replicate repertoires, with mean shared-clone rates around 0.9 and correlation coefficients above 0.95. Findings and caveats that apply to the study as a whole: Because sequencing covered only the TCR beta chain and unpaired alpha chains were not captured, true repertoire diversity is likely underestimated. The top 250 clones made up a significantly larger repertoire fraction in tumors than in blood (p = 0.039). Because the samples were bulk and unsorted, CD4+ and CD8+ T cell repertoires could not be compared. Repertoire overlap was found to be higher between tumor regions (mean around 35%) than between tumor-adjacent (around 17%) or tumor-blood (around 15%) pairs, consistent with antigen-driven expansion. The study included only four or five patients, and the authors note findings should be validated in a larger study.

As concerns this clonotype: Its specific antigen is unknown. The input lacks base qualities; no much larger clone sits a single base away.

Starting from 450 to 500 ng total RNA, TCRbeta-specific cDNA was produced by reverse transcription with a constant-region primer and ProtoScript II reverse transcriptase. The TCRbeta libraries were prepared through three rounds of nested multiplex PCR following a slightly modified ARM-PCR procedure. The first two PCR rounds used multiplex TRBV1-TRBV30 forward primers with a Cbeta reverse primer, each for approximately 10 cycles. A final 25-cycle PCR with Deep VentR polymerase added sample barcodes and Illumina adapters. Amplicons of 200-500 bp were gel-purified with a QIAquick gel extraction kit before sequencing. An Illumina HiSeq 2500 was used to sequence the TCRbeta amplicons, generating 250-bp paired-end reads. On the study's bioinformatics: To recover full CDR3 sequences, reads were quality-trimmed using Trimmomatic v0.33 and paired reads were then merged using FLASH v1.2.11. V, D and J germline segments were assigned to the rearranged TCRbeta sequences by MiGEC v1.2.1b. VDJtools v1.0.0 computed clonotype statistics and Shannon-Wiener diversity indices. To cut down on sampling bias, every analysis after diversity analysis relied on just the 250 most abundant clonotypes from each sample. The public reads were reprocessed in TCRdb via fastp at Q25 and MiXCR, keeping in-frame beta chains. Records with the same CDR3 protein are collapsed into one entry carrying the most frequent genes and DNA. The V and J calls, along with clone size, are taken from TCRdb and not from the paper's own processing. For this sample the table gives 300,000 to 350,000 distinct CDR3 sequences, of which approximately 65% were detected only once. In total, the top ten clones hold about 6% of the sample.

RNA from unsorted whole blood was extracted with TRIzol reagent, and germline DNA was obtained with the DNeasy Blood & Tissue kit. At the time of sampling, the patients had chronic HBV infection and had not received any treatment. Before surgery, about 4 milliliters of peripheral blood were drawn into K2EDTA tubes. Taken from the germline V gene, the CDR1 and CDR2 loops are MDHEN and SYDVKM. V loses 6 bases, J loses 5 bases, and the germline ends lie 16 bases apart. Spanning cysteine to phenylalanine, the CDR3 consists of 15 amino acids. The only DNA kept is the CDR3, 45 bases in frame from the first base.

This TCR derives from a man aged 35-49 years with primary liver carcinoma and hepatitis B virus infection. The rearranged chain carries TRBV28 and TRBJ2-2; TRBD2 is possibly the D segment (7 matching bases). The sequenced material came from peripheral blood. CDR3 reads: CASSSAGARTGELFF. The DNA is TGTGCCAGCAGCTCCGCGGGGGCGCGGACCGGGGAGCTGTTTTTT.